This TCR beta chain was captured by sequencing in a study of OX40 agonist ivuxolimab in advanced cancers. A word on this clone: The antigen remains unidentified.

This table comes from immunoSEQ multiplex PCR, and its TCRdb copy is limited to in-frame clones, with some not included. The sample holds around 31,000 clones, 80% to 90% seen once. Study-wide findings and caveats: Antigen specificity was not determined for the expanded peripheral T cells.

The length of the CDR3 is 15 residues. V was clipped by 3 bases and J by 5 bases, with 16 bases between them. Germline CDR1 and CDR2: MNHEY and SMNVEV (reference sequence). This chain joins TRBV27 and TRBJ2-5, with D perhaps given as TRBD1 or TRBD2 (5 bases each). The sequence was obtained from an adult with an advanced solid tumor such as melanoma, head and neck, liver or kidney cancer. Material: CD4+ or CD8+ T cells sorted from blood, obtained in a trial of the OX40 agonist ivuxolimab. CDR3 in DNA: TGTGCCAGCAGTTTTAGGGACCCGGCCCGGGAGACCCAGTACTTC. This encodes CASSFRDPARETQYF.